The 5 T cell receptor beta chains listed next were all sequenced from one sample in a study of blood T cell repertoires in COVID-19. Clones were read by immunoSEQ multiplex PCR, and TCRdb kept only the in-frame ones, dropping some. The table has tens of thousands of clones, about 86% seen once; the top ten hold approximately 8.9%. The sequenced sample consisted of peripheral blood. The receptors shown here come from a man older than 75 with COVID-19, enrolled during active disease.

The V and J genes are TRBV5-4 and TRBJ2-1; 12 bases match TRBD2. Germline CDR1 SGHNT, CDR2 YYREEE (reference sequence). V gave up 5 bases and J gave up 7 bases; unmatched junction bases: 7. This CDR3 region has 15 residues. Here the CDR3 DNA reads TGTGCCAGCAGACTCGCTAGCGGGGGGGCAAATGAGCAGTTCTTC. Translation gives CASRLASGGANEQFF.

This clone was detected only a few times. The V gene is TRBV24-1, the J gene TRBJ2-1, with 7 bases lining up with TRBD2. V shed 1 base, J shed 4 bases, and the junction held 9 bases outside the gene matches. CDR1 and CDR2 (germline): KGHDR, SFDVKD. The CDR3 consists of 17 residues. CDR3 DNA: TGTGCCACCAGTGATTTAAAGGGGCGGGGGTTTTACAATGAGCAGTTCTTC. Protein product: CATSDLKGRGFYNEQFF.

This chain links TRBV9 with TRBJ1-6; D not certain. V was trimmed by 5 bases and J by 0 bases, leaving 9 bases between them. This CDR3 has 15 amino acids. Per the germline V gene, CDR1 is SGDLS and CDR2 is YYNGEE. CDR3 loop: CASRAQSSYNSPLHF. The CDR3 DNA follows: TGTGCCAGCAGGGCACAGAGCTCCTATAATTCACCCCTCCACTTT.

The CDR3 sequence is CASNPSEGTEAFF. Here the CDR3 DNA reads TGTGCCAGCAACCCCTCGGAGGGAACTGAAGCTTTCTTT. The rearrangement uses TRBV3-1 (or the pseudogene TRBV3-2) and TRBJ1-1; D call uncertain. CDR1 and CDR2 from the germline V gene are LGHDT and YNNKEL (reference sequence). The ends were cut back, 7 bases at V and 5 bases at J, with 14 bases in the middle. This CDR3 comprises 13 residues.

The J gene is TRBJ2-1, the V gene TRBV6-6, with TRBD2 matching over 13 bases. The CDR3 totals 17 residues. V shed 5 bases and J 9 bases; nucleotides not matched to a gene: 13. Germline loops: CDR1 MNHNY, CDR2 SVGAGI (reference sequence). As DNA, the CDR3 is TGTGCCAGCAGTCGCGGGACTAGCGGGACATTGGGCCCTGAGCAGTTCTTC. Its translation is CASSRGTSGTLGPEQFF.